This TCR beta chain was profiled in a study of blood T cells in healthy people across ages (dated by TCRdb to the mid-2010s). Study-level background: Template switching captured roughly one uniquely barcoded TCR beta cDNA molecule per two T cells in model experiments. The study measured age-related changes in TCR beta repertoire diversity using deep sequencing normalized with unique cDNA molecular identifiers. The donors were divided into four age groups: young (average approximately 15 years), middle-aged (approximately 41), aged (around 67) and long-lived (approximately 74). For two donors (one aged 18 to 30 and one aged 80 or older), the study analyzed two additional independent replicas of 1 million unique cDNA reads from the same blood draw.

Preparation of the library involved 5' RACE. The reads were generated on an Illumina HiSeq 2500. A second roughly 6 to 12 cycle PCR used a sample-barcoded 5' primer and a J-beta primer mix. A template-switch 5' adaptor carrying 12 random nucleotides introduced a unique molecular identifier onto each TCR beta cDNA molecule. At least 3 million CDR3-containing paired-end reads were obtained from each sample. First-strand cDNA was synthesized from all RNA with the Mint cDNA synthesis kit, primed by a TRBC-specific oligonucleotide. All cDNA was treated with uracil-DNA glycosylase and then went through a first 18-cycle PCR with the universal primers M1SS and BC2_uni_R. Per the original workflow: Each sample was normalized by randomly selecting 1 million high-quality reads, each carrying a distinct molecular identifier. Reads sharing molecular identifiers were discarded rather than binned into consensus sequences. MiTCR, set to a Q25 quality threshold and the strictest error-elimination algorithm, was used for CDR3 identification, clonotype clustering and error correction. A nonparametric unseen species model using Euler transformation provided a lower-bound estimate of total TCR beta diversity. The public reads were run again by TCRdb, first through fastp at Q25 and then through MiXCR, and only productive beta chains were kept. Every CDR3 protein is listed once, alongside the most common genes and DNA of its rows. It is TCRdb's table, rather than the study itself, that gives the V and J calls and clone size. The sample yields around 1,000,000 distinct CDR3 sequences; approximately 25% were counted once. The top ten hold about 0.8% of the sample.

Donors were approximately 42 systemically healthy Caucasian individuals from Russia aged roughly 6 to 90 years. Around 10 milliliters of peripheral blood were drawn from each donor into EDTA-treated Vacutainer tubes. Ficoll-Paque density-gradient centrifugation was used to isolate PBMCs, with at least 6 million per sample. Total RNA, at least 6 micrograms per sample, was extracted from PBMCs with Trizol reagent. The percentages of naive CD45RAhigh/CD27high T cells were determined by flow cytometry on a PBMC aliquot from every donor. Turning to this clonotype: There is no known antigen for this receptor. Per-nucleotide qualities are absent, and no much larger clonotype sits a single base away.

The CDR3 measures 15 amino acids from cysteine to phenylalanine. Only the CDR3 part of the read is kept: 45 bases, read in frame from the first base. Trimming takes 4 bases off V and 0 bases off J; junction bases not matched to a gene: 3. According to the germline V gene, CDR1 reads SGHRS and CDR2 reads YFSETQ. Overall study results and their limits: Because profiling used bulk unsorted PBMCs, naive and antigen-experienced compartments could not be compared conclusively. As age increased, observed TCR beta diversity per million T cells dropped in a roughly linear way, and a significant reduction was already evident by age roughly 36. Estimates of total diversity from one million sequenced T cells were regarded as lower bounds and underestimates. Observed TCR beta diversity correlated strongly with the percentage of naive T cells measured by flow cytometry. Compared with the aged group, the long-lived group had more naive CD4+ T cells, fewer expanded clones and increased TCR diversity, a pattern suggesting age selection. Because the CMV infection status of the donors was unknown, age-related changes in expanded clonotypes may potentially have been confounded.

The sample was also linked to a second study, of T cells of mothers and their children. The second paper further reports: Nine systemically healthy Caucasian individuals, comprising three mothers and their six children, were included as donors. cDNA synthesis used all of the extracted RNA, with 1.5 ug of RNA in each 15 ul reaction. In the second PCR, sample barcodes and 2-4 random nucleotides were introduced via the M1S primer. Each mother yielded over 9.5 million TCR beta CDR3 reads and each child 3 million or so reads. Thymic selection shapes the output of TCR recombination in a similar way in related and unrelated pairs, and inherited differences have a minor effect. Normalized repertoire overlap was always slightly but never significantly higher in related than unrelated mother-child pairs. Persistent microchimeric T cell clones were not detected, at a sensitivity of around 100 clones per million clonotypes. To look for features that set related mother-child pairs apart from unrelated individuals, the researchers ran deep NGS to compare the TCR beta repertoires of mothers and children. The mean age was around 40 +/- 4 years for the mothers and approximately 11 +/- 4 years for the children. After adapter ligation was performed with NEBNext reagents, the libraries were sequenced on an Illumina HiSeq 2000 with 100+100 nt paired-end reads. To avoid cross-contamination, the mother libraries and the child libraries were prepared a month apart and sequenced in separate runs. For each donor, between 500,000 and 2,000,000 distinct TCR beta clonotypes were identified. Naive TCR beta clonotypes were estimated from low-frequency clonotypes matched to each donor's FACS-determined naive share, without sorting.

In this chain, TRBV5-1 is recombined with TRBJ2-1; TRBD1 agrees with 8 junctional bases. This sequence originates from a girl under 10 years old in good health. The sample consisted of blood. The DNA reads TGCGCCAGCAGCGATGGACAGGGCTCCTACAATGAGCAGTTCTTC. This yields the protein CASSDGQGSYNEQFF. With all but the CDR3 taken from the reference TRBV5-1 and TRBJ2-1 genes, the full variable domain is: KAGVTQTPRYLIKTRGQQVTLSCSPISGHRSVSWYQQTPGQGLQFLFEYFSETQRNKGNFPGRFSGRQFSNSRSEMNVSTLELGDSALYLCASSDGQGSYNEQFFGPGTRLTVL.